Listed below are T cell receptor beta chains from one sample, sequenced in a study of control samples from healthy donors and cancer patients. Assay: immunoSEQ multiplex PCR; the TCRdb copy retains only in-frame clones and omits some. This repertoire shows 110,000 or so clones, 80% to 90% found once; its top ten account for about 40%. The sample was blood. The receptors shown here come from a man aged 50-59 years in good health. CDR3s include the opening cysteine and the closing phenylalanine or tryptophan. The order of the fields is V gene, J gene, clone size, CDR3 protein. Clone size is stated in some rows and not others, as once, few, many or a class when expanded.

V: TRBV18; J: TRBJ1-4; size: .; CDR3: CASSAGTGLEKLFF
V: TRBV30; J: TRBJ2-2; size: .; CDR3: CAWSVIVDTGELFF
V: TRBV12-5; J: TRBJ1-1; size: .; CDR3: CATTGHLNTEAFF
V: TRBV7-9; J: TRBJ2-2; size: .; CDR3: CASSTRGWDTGELFF
V: TRBV25-1; J: TRBJ1-1; size: .; CDR3: CASSSTGSVSEAFF
V: TRBV15; J: TRBJ1-4; size: .; CDR3: CATSRDPYGGTNEKLFF
V: TRBV4-3; J: TRBJ1-5; size: few; CDR3: CASSEQRNQPQHF
V: TRBV2; J: TRBJ2-5; size: .; CDR3: CASGSEGQLRETQYF
V: TRBV9; J: TRBJ2-5; size: .; CDR3: CASSVGDYKETQYF
V: TRBV4-3; J: TRBJ1-1; size: .; CDR3: CASSQGQRHNTEAFF
V: TRBV7-6; J: TRBJ1-1; size: .; CDR3: CASSLATGGNTEAFF
V: TRBV5-1; J: TRBJ1-2; size: .; CDR3: CASSLGGQGNGYTF
V: TRBV5-6; J: TRBJ2-4; size: .; CDR3: CASSPRVVNIQYF
V: TRBV10-3; J: TRBJ2-2; size: .; CDR3: CAISRTGLARELFF
V: TRBV5-1; J: TRBJ2-5; size: .; CDR3: CASTGLAGAQETQYF
V: TRBV5-1; J: TRBJ2-7; size: .; CDR3: CASSLASLNEQYF
V: TRBV24-1; J: TRBJ2-1; size: .; CDR3: CATRARDGKYNEQFF
V: TRBV7-2; J: TRBJ2-3; size: .; CDR3: CASRSLRGQGGTDTQYF
V: TRBV19; J: TRBJ1-5; size: .; CDR3: CASSIMGQPQHF
V: TRBV6-5; J: TRBJ1-4; size: .; CDR3: CASTQGTTNEKLFF
V: TRBV3-1/TRBV3-2; J: TRBJ2-1; size: .; CDR3: CASSHQLGSYNEQFF
V: TRBV6-5; J: TRBJ2-3; size: .; CDR3: CASSYSNAGDTQYF
V: TRBV30; J: TRBJ1-5; size: .; CDR3: CAWSPGGGPTNQPQHF
V: TRBV4-3; J: TRBJ1-4; size: .; CDR3: CASSQDQGKWGLGEKLFF
V: TRBV5-1; J: TRBJ1-1; size: .; CDR3: CASSLTDSVTEAFF
V: TRBV5-8; J: TRBJ2-1; size: .; CDR3: CASRGGPSSYNEQFF
V: TRBV10-3; J: TRBJ2-3; size: once; CDR3: CAISEGSGGATDTQYF
V: TRBV15; J: TRBJ1-3; size: .; CDR3: CATSRDEASGNTIYF
V: TRBV6-5; J: TRBJ1-2; size: once; CDR3: CASSYGTDNYGYTF
V: TRBV27; J: TRBJ1-1; size: .; CDR3: CASSPGQGAMNTEAFF
V: TRBV5-6; J: TRBJ1-5; size: .; CDR3: CASSLAQAQPQHF
V: TRBV3-1/TRBV3-2; J: TRBJ1-1; size: once; CDR3: CASSAQGGFEAFF
V: TRBV7-2; J: TRBJ2-3; size: .; CDR3: CASSFGQGVLTQYF
V: TRBV9; J: TRBJ2-3; size: once; CDR3: CASSVGGPDTQYF
V: TRBV7-2; J: TRBJ2-5; size: once; CDR3: CASSPAGGPEETQYF
V: TRBV6-5; J: TRBJ2-3; size: .; CDR3: CASSFLGGTQYF
V: TRBV5-6; J: TRBJ1-1; size: few; CDR3: CASSSDLGQGGTEAFF
V: TRBV6-5; J: TRBJ1-5; size: .; CDR3: CASSYRVDQPQHF
V: TRBV24-1; J: TRBJ1-2; size: .; CDR3: CATSDPSTGSGGYTF
V: TRBV7-2; J: TRBJ1-1; size: .; CDR3: CASASGLNTEAFF
V: TRBV24-1; J: TRBJ1-1; size: .; CDR3: CATSRTGNTEAFF
V: TRBV6-2/TRBV6-3; J: TRBJ2-2; size: .; CDR3: CASSTEYRGLSTGELFF